This is a list of T cell receptor beta chains from one sample in a study of T-cell reconstitution after alpha-beta-depleted transplantation in children. A single record per CDR3 protein comes from TCRdb applying MiXCR to the PCR reads. Of 190,000 or so distinct CDR3 sequences in the sample, about 6.8% were seen once. The specimen was PBMCs from the stem cell graft donor, collected from the stem cell graft. The receptors here all came from a human donor who donated a stem cell graft to a child with Wiskott-Aldrich syndrome. The CDR3 runs from the conserved cysteine through the conserved F or W. D genes are given only for firm matches. A clone size is listed for some rows: how often the clone was seen (once, few, many), or a class if it is expanded.

V gene,D gene,J gene,clone size,CDR3 protein,CDR3 DNA
TRBV5-1,NA,TRBJ1-1,many,CASSAVEGSEAFF,TGCGCCAGCAGCGCGGTGGAGGGGTCTGAAGCTTTCTTT
TRBV12-3/TRBV12-4,TRBD2,TRBJ2-7,many,CASSPTSGSGSYEQYF,TGTGCCAGCAGCCCGACTAGCGGGAGTGGCTCCTACGAGCAGTACTTC
TRBV7-9,TRBD1,TRBJ2-1,many,CASSAGTGSYNEQFF,TGTGCCAGCAGCGCCGGGACAGGGTCTTACAATGAGCAGTTCTTC
TRBV12-3/TRBV12-4,TRBD1,TRBJ2-7,many,CASRPGTVPYEQYF,TGTGCCAGCAGACCCGGGACAGTTCCCTACGAGCAGTACTTC
TRBV30,NA,TRBJ2-2,many,CAFPRTLLGGELFF,TGTGCCTTCCCGAGGACGCTGCTAGGCGGGGAGCTGTTTTTT
TRBV19,NA,TRBJ1-1,NA,CASSEQGTGNTEAFF,TGTGCCAGTAGTGAACAGGGTACGGGGAACACTGAAGCTTTCTTT
TRBV11-2,NA,TRBJ2-1,few,CASSLRVSGRNEQFF,TGTGCCAGCAGCTTACGCGTTTCGGGTCGGAATGAGCAGTTCTTC
TRBV7-2,NA,TRBJ2-7,few,CATRLKDHSYEQYF,TGTGCCACCCGGCTCAAGGACCACTCCTACGAGCAGTACTTC
TRBV6-5,NA,TRBJ2-7,many,CASSPGHVVFF,TGTGCCAGCAGTCCCGGACATGTCGTTTTCTTC
TRBV7-8,NA,TRBJ1-6,many,CASSLDTGFNSPLHF,TGTGCCAGCAGCTTAGATACAGGATTTAATTCACCCCTCCACTTT
TRBV11-2,TRBD2,TRBJ2-3,many,CASRSAGVTDTQYF,TGTGCCAGCAGATCAGCGGGGGTCACAGATACGCAGTATTTT
TRBV2,TRBD2,TRBJ2-7,few,CASSGLAGYEQYF,TGTGCCAGCAGTGGACTAGCGGGATACGAGCAGTACTTC
TRBV5-6,NA,TRBJ2-7,many,CASSPTGRYEQYF,TGTGCCAGCAGCCCTACCGGACGATACGAGCAGTACTTC
TRBV29-1,NA,TRBJ2-7,many,CSVGQNYEQYF,TGCAGCGTTGGTCAGAACTACGAGCAGTACTTC
TRBV12-3/TRBV12-4,TRBD2,TRBJ2-5,many,CASLLAGVQETQYF,TGTGCCAGCTTACTAGCGGGGGTCCAAGAGACCCAGTACTTC
TRBV19,NA,TRBJ2-1,many,CASSMGKGAGGYNEQFF,TGTGCCAGTAGTATGGGAAAGGGGGCTGGAGGGTACAATGAGCAGTTCTTC
TRBV7-8,NA,TRBJ2-1,many,CASSPRDGTYNEQFF,TGTGCCAGCAGCCCTCGGGACGGTACCTACAATGAGCAGTTCTTC
TRBV24-1,NA,TRBJ1-5,many,CATSDPRDRNQPQHF,TGTGCCACCAGTGACCCCAGGGACCGAAATCAGCCCCAGCATTTT
TRBV29-1,TRBD1,TRBJ2-7,many,CSALTGTYEQYF,TGCAGCGCCCTGACAGGGACCTACGAGCAGTACTTC
TRBV4-3,TRBD1,TRBJ2-2,many,CASSRLRTGLTGELFF,TGCGCCAGCAGCCGATTACGGACAGGGCTTACCGGGGAGCTGTTTTTT
TRBV7-2,NA,TRBJ2-3,few,CASSLVSGKTTDTQYF,TGTGCCAGCAGCTTGGTTTCCGGGAAGACCACAGATACGCAGTATTTT
TRBV6-6,NA,TRBJ1-1,many,CASIYGGGTEAFF,TGTGCCAGCATCTACGGGGGGGGCACTGAAGCTTTCTTT
TRBV6-1,TRBD1,TRBJ1-1,many,CASSSVPGQGTNTEAFF,TGTGCCAGCAGCTCCGTCCCGGGACAGGGAACGAACACTGAAGCTTTCTTT
TRBV30,TRBD1,TRBJ2-1,many,CAWSVTQGVSNEQFF,TGTGCCTGGAGTGTAACACAGGGGGTCAGCAATGAGCAGTTCTTC
TRBV10-3,NA,TRBJ1-2,many,CAISEGVGLMTGYTF,TGTGCCATCAGTGAAGGGGTAGGCCTTATGACAGGCTACACCTTC
TRBV4-1,NA,TRBJ2-7,many,CASSQDWAREQYF,TGCGCCAGCAGCCAAGATTGGGCGAGGGAGCAGTACTTC
TRBV6-2/TRBV6-3,TRBD2,TRBJ2-6,many,CASNTPGTSSGANVLTF,TGTGCCAGCAACACACCCGGGACTAGCTCTGGGGCCAACGTCCTGACTTTC
TRBV21-1,NA,TRBJ1-1,NA,CASSRTGLGLNTEAFF,TGTGCCAGCAGTCGGACAGGGTTGGGATTGAACACTGAAGCTTTCTTT
TRBV7-2,TRBD2,TRBJ2-7,many,CASSLSGAHYEQYF,TGTGCCAGCAGTCTCAGCGGGGCCCACTACGAGCAGTACTTC
TRBV7-9,NA,TRBJ1-2,many,CASSFTDGYGYTF,TGTGCCAGCAGCTTCACGGACGGGTATGGCTACACCTTC